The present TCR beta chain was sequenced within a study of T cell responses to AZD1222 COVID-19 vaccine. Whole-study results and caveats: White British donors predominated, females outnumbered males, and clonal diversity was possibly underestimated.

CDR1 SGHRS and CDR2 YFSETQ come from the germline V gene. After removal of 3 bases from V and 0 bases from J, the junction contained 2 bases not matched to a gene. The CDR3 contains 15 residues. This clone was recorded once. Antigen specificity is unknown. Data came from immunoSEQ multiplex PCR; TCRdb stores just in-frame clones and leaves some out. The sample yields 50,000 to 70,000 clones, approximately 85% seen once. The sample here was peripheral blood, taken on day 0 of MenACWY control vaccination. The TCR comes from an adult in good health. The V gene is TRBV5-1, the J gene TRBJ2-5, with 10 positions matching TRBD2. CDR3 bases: TGCGCCAGCAGCTCGACTAGCGGGTACCAAGAGACCCAGTACTTC. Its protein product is CASSSTSGYQETQYF.